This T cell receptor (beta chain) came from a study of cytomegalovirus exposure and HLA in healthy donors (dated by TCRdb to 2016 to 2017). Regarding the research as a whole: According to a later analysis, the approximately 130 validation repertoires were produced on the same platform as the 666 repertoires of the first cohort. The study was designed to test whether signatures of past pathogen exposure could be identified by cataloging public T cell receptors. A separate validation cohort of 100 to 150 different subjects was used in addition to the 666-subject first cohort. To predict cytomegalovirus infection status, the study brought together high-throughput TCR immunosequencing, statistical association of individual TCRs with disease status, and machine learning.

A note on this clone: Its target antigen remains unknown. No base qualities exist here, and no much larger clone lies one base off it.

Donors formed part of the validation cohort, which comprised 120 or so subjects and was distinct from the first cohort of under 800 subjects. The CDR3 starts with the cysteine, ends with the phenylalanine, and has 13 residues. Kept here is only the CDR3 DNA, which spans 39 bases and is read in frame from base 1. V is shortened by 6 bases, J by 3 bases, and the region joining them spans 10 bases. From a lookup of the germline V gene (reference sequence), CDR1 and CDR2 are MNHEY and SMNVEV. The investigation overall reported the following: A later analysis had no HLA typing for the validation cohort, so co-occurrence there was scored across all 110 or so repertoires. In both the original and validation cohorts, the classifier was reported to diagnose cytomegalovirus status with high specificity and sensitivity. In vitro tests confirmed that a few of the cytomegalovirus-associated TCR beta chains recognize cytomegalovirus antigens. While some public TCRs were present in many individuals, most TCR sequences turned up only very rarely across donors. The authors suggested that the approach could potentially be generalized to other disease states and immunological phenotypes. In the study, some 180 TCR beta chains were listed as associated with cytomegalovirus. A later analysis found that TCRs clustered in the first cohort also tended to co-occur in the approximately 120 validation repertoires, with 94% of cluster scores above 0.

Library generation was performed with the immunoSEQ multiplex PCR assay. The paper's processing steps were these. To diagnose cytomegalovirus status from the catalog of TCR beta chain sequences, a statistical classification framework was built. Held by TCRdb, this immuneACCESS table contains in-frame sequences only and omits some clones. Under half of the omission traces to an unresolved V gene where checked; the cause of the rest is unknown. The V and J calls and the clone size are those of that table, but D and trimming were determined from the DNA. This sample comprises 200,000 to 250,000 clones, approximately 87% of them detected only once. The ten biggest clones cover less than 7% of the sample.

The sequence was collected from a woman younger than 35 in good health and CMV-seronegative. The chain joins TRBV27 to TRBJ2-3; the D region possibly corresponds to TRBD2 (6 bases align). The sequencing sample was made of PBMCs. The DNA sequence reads TGTGCCAGCAGGATGACTAGAACAGATACGCAGTATTTT. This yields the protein CASRMTRTDTQYF.